This note documents a single T cell receptor (beta chain) sequence. This sample was taken from a study of blood T cell repertoires in COVID-19. Participants were aged about 18 to 100 years from approximately 25 US areas. The germline gives CDR1 SGHTA, CDR2 FQGNSA. This CDR3 region has 19 residues. The V and J ends lost 1 base and 1 base, in that order; junction bases with no gene match: 11. Data came from immunoSEQ multiplex PCR; TCRdb stores just in-frame clones and leaves some out. The sample gives 390,000 or so clones, around nine tenths of which show up once; about 10% is in the top ten. Sequences were obtained from PBMCs or T cells enriched from blood (not recorded which). The sequence came from a woman aged 45 to 65 who had recovered from COVID-19. V gene TRBV7-2 combines with J gene TRBJ2-1; 9 bases are shared with TRBD2. CDR3 residues: CASSLDQWRGGRSYNEQFF. CDR3 DNA sequence: TGTGCCAGCAGCTTAGATCAATGGCGGGGGGGCCGGTCCTACAATGAGCAGTTCTTC.